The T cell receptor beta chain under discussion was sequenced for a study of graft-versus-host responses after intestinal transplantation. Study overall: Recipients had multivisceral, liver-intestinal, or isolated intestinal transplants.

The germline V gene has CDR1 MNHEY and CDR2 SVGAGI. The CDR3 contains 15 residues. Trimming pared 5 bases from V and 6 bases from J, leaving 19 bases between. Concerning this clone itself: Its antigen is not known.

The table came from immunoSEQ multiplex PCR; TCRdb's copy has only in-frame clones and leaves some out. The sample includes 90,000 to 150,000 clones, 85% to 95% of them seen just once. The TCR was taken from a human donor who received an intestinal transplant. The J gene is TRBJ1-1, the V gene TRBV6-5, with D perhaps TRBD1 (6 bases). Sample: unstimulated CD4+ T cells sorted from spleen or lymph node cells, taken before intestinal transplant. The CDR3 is CASSREGVGPAEAFF. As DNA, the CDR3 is TGTGCCAGCAGTCGCGAGGGGGTCGGTCCAGCTGAAGCTTTCTTT.